These T cell receptor beta chains were read from a single sample in a study of tumor-infiltrating lymphocytes in localized non-small cell lung cancer. The assay was immunoSEQ multiplex PCR, and TCRdb's table has in-frame clones only and misses some. The sample includes fewer than 20,000 clones, roughly three quarters of them seen just once. The sample was lung tumor tissue. These receptor sequences come from a human donor with non-small cell lung cancer. Both conserved end residues are part of each CDR3. The order of the fields is clone size, D gene, V gene, J gene, CDR3 DNA, CDR3 protein. D genes are given only for firm matches. The size of a clone is reported for some rows only, either as once, few or many, or as a class for expanded clones.

clone size: .
D gene: TRBD2
V gene: TRBV16
J gene: TRBJ2-7
CDR3 DNA: TGTGCCAGCAGCCACAGGACTAGCGGGAGGGCCCTCAACGAGCAGTACTTC
CDR3 protein: CASSHRTSGRALNEQYF

clone size: medium-sized
D gene: TRBD1
V gene: TRBV4-2
J gene: TRBJ1-5
CDR3 DNA: TGTGCCAGCAGCCAAGTTTCGGGACAGGGACTACAGCCCCAGCATTTT
CDR3 protein: CASSQVSGQGLQPQHF

clone size: .
D gene: TRBD1
V gene: TRBV19
J gene: TRBJ2-3
CDR3 DNA: TGTGCCAGTAGTTGGGACAGGGCTAGCACAGATACGCAGTATTTT
CDR3 protein: CASSWDRASTDTQYF

clone size: few
D gene: TRBD1
V gene: TRBV28
J gene: TRBJ2-2
CDR3 DNA: TGTGCCAGCAGGGACTCCGGGACAGGGGCGGTCACCGGGGAGCTGTTTTTT
CDR3 protein: CASRDSGTGAVTGELFF

clone size: few
D gene: .
V gene: TRBV2
J gene: TRBJ2-7
CDR3 DNA: TGTGCCAGCAGTGACCCAAGTACTACCTCCTACGAGCAGTACTTC
CDR3 protein: CASSDPSTTSYEQYF

clone size: .
D gene: TRBD1
V gene: TRBV13
J gene: TRBJ1-1
CDR3 DNA: TGTGCCAGCAGCCGACAGGGGGCCTGGGAATTGAACACTGAAGCTTTCTTT
CDR3 protein: CASSRQGAWELNTEAFF

clone size: few
D gene: .
V gene: TRBV21-1
J gene: TRBJ2-5
CDR3 DNA: TGTGCCAGCAGCAAAGACCCCTCGGACAGCCAGACCCAGTACTTC
CDR3 protein: CASSKDPSDSQTQYF

clone size: .
D gene: .
V gene: TRBV14
J gene: TRBJ1-2
CDR3 DNA: TGTGCCAGCAGCCCTGGGCTCTATGGCTACACCTTC
CDR3 protein: CASSPGLYGYTF

clone size: .
D gene: TRBD2
V gene: TRBV6-5
J gene: TRBJ2-5
CDR3 DNA: TGTGCCAGCAGTTACCAGATTAGCGGGGAGGGGGCCCAGTACTTC
CDR3 protein: CASSYQISGEGAQYF

clone size: .
D gene: TRBD1
V gene: TRBV30
J gene: TRBJ2-6
CDR3 DNA: TGTGCCTGGAGTGTGGGACAGGGATTGAACTCTGGGGCCAACGTCCTGACTTTC
CDR3 protein: CAWSVGQGLNSGANVLTF

clone size: .
D gene: TRBD2
V gene: TRBV5-4
J gene: TRBJ2-4
CDR3 DNA: TGTGCCAGCAGCTCGGATCCTAGCGGCACCAAAAACATTCAGTACTTC
CDR3 protein: CASSSDPSGTKNIQYF

clone size: .
D gene: .
V gene: TRBV7-9
J gene: TRBJ1-6
CDR3 DNA: TGTGCCAGCAGCTTAGCAGGGATGGATTCACCCCTCCACTTT
CDR3 protein: CASSLAGMDSPLHF

clone size: .
D gene: .
V gene: TRBV29-1
J gene: TRBJ1-1
CDR3 DNA: TGCAGCGTCGGCGTGAACACTGAAGCTTTCTTT
CDR3 protein: CSVGVNTEAFF

clone size: .
D gene: TRBD1
V gene: TRBV2
J gene: TRBJ2-7
CDR3 DNA: TGTGCCAGCAGTCGACCGGGACAGGGGGCGGGTGAGCAGTACTTC
CDR3 protein: CASSRPGQGAGEQYF

clone size: .
D gene: .
V gene: TRBV6-1
J gene: TRBJ2-3
CDR3 DNA: TGTGCCAGTGACCGGAAAGGCACAGATACGCAGTATTTT
CDR3 protein: CASDRKGTDTQYF

clone size: once
D gene: TRBD2
V gene: TRBV14
J gene: TRBJ2-1
CDR3 DNA: TGTGCCAGCAGCCAAAGGGGAATTGGACTAGCTGGTGATGAGCAGTTCTTC
CDR3 protein: CASSQRGIGLAGDEQFF

clone size: .
D gene: TRBD1
V gene: TRBV19
J gene: TRBJ1-5
CDR3 DNA: TGTGCCAGCGAGACAGGGGGCACTTATAGCAATCAGCCCCAGCATTTT
CDR3 protein: CASETGGTYSNQPQHF

clone size: .
D gene: .
V gene: TRBV2
J gene: TRBJ1-5
CDR3 DNA: TGTGCCAGCAGTGAACAGGCGAAGGGCAATCAGCCCCAGCATTTT
CDR3 protein: CASSEQAKGNQPQHF

clone size: .
D gene: .
V gene: TRBV30
J gene: TRBJ1-4
CDR3 DNA: TGTGCCTGGAGTGTACGGTGGGACCGAAATGAAAAACTGTTTTTT
CDR3 protein: CAWSVRWDRNEKLFF

clone size: .
D gene: TRBD2
V gene: TRBV4-2
J gene: TRBJ2-4
CDR3 DNA: TGTGCCAGCAGCCTTAGCGGGAGGGCCTTTGGCAAAAACATTCAGTACTTC
CDR3 protein: CASSLSGRAFGKNIQYF

clone size: .
D gene: .
V gene: TRBV10-1
J gene: TRBJ2-7
CDR3 DNA: TGCGCCAGCAGTGAGTCCGGGCAAACCTACGAGCAGTACTTC
CDR3 protein: CASSESGQTYEQYF

clone size: .
D gene: TRBD2
V gene: TRBV7-7
J gene: TRBJ2-3
CDR3 DNA: TGTGCTAGCAGCTCAACAAAAAGCGGGGGGCAGTATTTT
CDR3 protein: CASSSTKSGGQYF

clone size: once
D gene: TRBD1
V gene: TRBV18
J gene: TRBJ1-3
CDR3 DNA: TGTGCCAGCTCTCGGGGACAGGCCCTCTCTGGAAACACCATATATTTT
CDR3 protein: CASSRGQALSGNTIYF

clone size: .
D gene: TRBD2
V gene: TRBV9
J gene: TRBJ2-2
CDR3 DNA: TGTGCCAGCAGCGAAATAGCGGGATCGCAGACCGGGGAGCTGTTTTTT
CDR3 protein: CASSEIAGSQTGELFF

clone size: .
D gene: .
V gene: TRBV7-2
J gene: TRBJ2-7
CDR3 DNA: TGTGCCAGCAGCCCCTTAGACTACGAGCAGTACTTC
CDR3 protein: CASSPLDYEQYF

clone size: .
D gene: TRBD1
V gene: TRBV6-1
J gene: TRBJ1-2
CDR3 DNA: TGTGCCAGCAATGACAGGGGGCGGTCGGACTATGGCTACACCTTC
CDR3 protein: CASNDRGRSDYGYTF

clone size: .
D gene: .
V gene: TRBV6-1
J gene: TRBJ1-2
CDR3 DNA: TGTGCCAGCAGCTTGAGGTACTTGGATGGCTACACCTTC
CDR3 protein: CASSLRYLDGYTF

clone size: .
D gene: TRBD1
V gene: TRBV14
J gene: TRBJ2-5
CDR3 DNA: TGTGCCAGCAGCCCGCGGACAGGGGGCAAAGAGACCCAGTACTTC
CDR3 protein: CASSPRTGGKETQYF

clone size: once
D gene: .
V gene: TRBV20-1
J gene: TRBJ2-3
CDR3 DNA: TGCAGTGCGATAATCACAGATACGCAGTATTTT
CDR3 protein: CSAIITDTQYF